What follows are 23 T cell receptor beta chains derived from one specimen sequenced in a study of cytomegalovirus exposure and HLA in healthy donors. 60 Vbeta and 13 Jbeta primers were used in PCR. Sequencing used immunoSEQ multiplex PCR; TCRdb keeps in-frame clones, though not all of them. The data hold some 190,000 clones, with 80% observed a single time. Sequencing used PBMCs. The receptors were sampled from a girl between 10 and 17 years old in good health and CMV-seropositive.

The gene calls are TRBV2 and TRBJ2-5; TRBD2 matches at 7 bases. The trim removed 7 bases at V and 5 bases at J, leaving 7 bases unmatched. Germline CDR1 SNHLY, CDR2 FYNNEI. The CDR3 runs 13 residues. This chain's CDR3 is CASKDGEGETQYF. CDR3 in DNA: TGTGCCAGCAAAGACGGGGAGGGTGAGACCCAGTACTTC.

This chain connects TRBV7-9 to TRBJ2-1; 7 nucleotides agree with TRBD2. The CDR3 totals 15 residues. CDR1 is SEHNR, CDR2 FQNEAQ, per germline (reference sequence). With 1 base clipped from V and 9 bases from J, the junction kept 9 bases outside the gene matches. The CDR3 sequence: CASSLGLGGVGEQFF. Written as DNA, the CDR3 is TGTGCCAGCAGCTTAGGACTGGGGGGGGTCGGTGAGCAGTTCTTC.

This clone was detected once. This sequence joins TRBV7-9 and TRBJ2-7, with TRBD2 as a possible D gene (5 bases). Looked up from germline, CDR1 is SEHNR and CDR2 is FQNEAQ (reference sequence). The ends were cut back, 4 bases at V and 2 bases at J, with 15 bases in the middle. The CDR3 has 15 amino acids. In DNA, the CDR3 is TGTGCCAGCAGCTCCCGCCGGGGTCCCGCCTACGAGCAGTACTTC. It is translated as CASSSRRGPAYEQYF.

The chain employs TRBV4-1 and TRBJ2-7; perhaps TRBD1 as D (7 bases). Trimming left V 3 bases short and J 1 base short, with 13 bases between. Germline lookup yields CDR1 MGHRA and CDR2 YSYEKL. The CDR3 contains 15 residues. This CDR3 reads CASSHRGTDSYEQYF. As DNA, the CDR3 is TGCGCCAGCAGCCACCGCGGGACAGATTCCTACGAGCAGTACTTC.

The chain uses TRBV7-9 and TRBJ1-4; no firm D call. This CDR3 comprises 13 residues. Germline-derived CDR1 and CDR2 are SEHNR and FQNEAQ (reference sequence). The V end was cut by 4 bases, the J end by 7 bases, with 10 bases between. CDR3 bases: TGTGCCAGCAGCTCTGGCGGAGGTGAAAAACTGTTTTTT. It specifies CASSSGGGEKLFF.

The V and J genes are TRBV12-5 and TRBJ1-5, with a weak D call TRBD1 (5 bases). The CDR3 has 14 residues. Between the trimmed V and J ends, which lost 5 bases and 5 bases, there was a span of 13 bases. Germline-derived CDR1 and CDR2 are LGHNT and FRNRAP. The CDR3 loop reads CASGPGRRDQPQHF. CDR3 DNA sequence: TGTGCTAGTGGTCCGGGGCGGAGGGATCAGCCCCAGCATTTT.

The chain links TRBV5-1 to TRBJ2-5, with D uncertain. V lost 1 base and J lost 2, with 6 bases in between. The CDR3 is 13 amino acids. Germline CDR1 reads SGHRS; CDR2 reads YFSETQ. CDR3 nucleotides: TGCGCCAGCAGCTTGAGCCTACAAGAGACCCAGTACTTC. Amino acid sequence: CASSLSLQETQYF. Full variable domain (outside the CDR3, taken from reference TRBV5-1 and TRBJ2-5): KAGVTQTPRYLIKTRGQQVTLSCSPISGHRSVSWYQQTPGQGLQFLFEYFSETQRNKGNFPGRFSGRQFSNSRSEMNVSTLELGDSALYLCASSLSLQETQYFGPGTRLLVL.

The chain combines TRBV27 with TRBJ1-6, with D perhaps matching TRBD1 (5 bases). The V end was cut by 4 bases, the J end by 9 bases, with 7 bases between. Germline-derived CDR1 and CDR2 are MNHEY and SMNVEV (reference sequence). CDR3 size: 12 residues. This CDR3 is CASSYGGSPLHF. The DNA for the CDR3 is TGTGCCAGCAGTTACGGGGGTTCACCCCTCCACTTT.

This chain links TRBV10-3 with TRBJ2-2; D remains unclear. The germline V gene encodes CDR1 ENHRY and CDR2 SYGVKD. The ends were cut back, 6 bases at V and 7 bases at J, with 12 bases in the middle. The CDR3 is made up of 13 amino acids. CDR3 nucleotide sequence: TGTGCCATCAGCTCCTCAGGCAGCGGGGAGCTGTTTTTT. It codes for CAISSSGSGELFF.

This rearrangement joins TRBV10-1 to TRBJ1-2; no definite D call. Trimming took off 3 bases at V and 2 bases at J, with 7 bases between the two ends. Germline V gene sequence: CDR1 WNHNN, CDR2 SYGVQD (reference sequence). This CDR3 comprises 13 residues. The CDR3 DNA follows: TGCGCCAGCAGTGAAGAACAGAACTATGGCTACACCTTC. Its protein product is CASSEEQNYGYTF.

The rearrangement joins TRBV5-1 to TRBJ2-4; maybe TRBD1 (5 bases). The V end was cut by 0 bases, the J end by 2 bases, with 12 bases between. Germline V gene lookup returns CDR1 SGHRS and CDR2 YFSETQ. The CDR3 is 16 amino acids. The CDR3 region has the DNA TGCGCCAGCAGCTTGGAGGGGATGGGGTCCAAAAACATTCAGTACTTC. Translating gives CASSLEGMGSKNIQYF.

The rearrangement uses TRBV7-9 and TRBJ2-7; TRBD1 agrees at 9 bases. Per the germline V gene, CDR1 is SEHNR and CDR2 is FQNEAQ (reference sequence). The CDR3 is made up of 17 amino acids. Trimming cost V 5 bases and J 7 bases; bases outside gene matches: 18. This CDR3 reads CASSERYLRQGVEEQYF. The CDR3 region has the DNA TGTGCCAGCAGCGAACGATACCTGAGACAGGGGGTGGAAGAGCAGTACTTC. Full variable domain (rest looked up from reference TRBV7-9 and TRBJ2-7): DTGVSQNPRHKITKRGQNVTFRCDPISEHNRLYWYRQTLGQGPEFLTYFQNEAQLEKSRLLSDRFSAERPKGSFSTLEIQRTEQGDSAMYLCASSERYLRQGVEEQYFGPGTRLTVT.

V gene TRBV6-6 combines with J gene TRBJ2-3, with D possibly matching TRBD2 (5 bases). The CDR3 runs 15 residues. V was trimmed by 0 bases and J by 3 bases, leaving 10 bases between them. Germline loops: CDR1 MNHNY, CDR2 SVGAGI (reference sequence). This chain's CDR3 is CASSYSIEGTDTQYF. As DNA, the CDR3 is TGTGCCAGCAGTTACTCGATTGAGGGTACAGATACGCAGTATTTT.

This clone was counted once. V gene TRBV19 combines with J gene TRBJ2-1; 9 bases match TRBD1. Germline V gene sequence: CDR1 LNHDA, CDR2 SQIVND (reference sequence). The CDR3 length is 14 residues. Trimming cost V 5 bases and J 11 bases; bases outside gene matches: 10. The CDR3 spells CASSGGQGSSKQFF. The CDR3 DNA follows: TGTGCCAGTAGTGGGGGACAGGGAAGTAGTAAGCAGTTCTTC.

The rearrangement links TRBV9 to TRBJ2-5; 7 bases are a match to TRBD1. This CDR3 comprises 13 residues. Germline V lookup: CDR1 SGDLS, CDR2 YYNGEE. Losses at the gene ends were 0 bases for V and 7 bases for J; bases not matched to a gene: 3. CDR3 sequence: CASSVVAGGTQYF. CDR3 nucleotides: TGTGCCAGCAGCGTAGTGGCAGGGGGGACCCAGTACTTC.

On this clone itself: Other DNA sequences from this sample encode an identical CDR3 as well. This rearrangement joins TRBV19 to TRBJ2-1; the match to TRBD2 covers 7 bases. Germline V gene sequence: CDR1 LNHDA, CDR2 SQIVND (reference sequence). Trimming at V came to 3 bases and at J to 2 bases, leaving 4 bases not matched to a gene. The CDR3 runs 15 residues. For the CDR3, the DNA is TGTGCCAGTAGTATTGGGCTAGCGGCCTACAATGAGCAGTTCTTC. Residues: CASSIGLAAYNEQFF.

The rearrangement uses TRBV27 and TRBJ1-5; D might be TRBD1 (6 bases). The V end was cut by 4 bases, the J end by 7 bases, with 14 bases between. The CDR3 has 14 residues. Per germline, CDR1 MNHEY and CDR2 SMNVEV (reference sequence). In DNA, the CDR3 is TGTGCCAGCAGTTCCCACAGGGTTTGGCAGCCCCAGCATTTT. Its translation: CASSSHRVWQPQHF.

The CDR3 sequence is CASSPRTGGNQPQHF. The CDR3, as DNA: TGTGCCAGCAGTCCCCGGACAGGGGGAAATCAGCCCCAGCATTTT. The chain couples TRBV27 to TRBJ1-5; TRBD1 agrees at 10 bases. This CDR3 has 15 residues. V was clipped by 5 bases and J by 4 bases; unmatched bases: 5. The germline V gene has CDR1 MNHEY and CDR2 SMNVEV (reference sequence).

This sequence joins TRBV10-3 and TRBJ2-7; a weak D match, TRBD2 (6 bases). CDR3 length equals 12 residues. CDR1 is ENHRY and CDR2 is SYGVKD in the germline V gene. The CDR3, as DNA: TGTGTATCCGGGAGCAGCCTCTACGAGCAGTACTTC. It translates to CVSGSSLYEQYF.

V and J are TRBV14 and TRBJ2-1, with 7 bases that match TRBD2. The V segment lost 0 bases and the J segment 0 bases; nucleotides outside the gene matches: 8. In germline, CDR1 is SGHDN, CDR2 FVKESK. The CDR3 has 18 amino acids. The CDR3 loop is CASSQDLAESSSYNEQFF. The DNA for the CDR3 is TGTGCCAGCAGCCAAGACCTAGCGGAGTCGAGCTCCTACAATGAGCAGTTCTTC.

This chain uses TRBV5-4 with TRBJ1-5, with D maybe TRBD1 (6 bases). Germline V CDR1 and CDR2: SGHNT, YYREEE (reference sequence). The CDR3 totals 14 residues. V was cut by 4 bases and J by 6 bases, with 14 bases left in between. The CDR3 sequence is CASSVRGGSQPQHF. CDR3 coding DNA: TGTGCCAGCAGCGTTCGGGGGGGCAGTCAGCCCCAGCATTTT.

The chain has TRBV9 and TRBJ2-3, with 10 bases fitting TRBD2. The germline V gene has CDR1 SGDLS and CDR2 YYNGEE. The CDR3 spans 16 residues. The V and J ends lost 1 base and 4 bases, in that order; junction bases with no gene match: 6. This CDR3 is CASSVFPGLAADTQYF. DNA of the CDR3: TGTGCCAGCAGCGTATTCCCCGGACTAGCGGCAGATACGCAGTATTTT.

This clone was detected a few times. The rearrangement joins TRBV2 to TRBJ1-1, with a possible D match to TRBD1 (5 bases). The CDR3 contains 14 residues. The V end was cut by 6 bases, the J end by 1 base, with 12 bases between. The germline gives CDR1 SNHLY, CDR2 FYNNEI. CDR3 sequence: CASRTRVGNTEAFF. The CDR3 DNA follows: TGTGCCAGCAGGACCAGGGTGGGGAACACTGAAGCTTTCTTT. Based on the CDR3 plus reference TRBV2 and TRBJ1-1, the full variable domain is EPEVTQTPSHQVTQMGQEVILRCVPISNHLYFYWYRQILGQKVEFLVSFYNNEISEKSEIFDDQFSVERPDGSNFTLKIRSTKLEDSAMYFCASRTRVGNTEAFFGQGTRLTVV.